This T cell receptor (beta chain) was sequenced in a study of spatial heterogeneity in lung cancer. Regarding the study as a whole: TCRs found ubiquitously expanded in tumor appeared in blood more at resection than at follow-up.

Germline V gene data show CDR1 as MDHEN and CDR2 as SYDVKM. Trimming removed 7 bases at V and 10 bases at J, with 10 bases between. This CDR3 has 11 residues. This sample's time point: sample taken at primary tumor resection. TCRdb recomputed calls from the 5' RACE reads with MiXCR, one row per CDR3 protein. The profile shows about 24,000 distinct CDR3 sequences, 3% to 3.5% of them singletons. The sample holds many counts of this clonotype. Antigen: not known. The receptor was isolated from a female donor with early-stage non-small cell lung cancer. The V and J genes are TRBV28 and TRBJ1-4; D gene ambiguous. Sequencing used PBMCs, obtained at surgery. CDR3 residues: CASNIKGKLFF. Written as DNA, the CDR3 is TGTGCCAGCAACATCAAGGGAAAACTGTTTTTT.